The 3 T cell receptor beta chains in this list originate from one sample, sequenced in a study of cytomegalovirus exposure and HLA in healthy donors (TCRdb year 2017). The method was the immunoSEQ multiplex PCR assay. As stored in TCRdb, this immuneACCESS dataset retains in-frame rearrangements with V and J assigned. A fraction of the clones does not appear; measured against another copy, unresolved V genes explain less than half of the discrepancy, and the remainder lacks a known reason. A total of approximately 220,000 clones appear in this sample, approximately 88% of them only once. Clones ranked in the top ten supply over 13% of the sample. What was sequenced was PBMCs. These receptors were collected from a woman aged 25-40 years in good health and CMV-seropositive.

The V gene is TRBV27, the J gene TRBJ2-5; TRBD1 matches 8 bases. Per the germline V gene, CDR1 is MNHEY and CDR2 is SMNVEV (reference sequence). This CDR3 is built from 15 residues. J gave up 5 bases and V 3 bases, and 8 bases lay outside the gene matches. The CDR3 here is CASSLYRTGRETQYF. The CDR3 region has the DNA TGTGCCAGCAGTTTGTACAGGACAGGGAGGGAGACCCAGTACTTC.

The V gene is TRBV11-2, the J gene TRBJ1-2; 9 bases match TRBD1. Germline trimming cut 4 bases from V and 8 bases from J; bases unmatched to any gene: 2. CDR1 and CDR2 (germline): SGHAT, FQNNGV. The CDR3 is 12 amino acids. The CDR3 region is CASSSGTGGYTF. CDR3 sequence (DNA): TGTGCCAGCAGCTCAGGGACAGGGGGCTACACCTTC.

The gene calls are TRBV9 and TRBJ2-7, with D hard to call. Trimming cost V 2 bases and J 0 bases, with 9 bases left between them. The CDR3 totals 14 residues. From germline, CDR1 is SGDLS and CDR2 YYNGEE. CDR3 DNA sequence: TGTGCCAGCAGCGTGGACGGGCACTCCTACGAGCAGTACTTC. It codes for CASSVDGHSYEQYF.